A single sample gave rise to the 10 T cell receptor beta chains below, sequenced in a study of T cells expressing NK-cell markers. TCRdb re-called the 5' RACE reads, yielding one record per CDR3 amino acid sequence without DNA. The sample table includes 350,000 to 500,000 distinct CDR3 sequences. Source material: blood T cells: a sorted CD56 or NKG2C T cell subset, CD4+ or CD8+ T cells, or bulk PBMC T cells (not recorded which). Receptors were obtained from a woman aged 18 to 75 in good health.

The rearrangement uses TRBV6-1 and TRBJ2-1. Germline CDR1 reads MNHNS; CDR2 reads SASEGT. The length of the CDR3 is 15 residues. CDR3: CASSEGSGSYNEQFF.

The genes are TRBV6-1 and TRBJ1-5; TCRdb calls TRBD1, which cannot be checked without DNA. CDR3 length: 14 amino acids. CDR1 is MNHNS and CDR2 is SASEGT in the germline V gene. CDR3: CASGQADSNQPQHF.

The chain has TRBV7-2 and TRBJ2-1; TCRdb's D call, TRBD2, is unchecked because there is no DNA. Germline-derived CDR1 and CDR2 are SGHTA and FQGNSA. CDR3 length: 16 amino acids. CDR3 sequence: CASSPTSGNRGDEQFF.

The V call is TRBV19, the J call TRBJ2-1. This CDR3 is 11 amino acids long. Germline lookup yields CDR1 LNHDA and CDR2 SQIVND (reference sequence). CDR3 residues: CASSDYNEQFF.

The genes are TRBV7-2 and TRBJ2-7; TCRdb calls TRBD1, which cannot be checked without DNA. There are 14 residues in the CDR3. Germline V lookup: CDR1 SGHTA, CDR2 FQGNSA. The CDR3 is CASSVMDPGDEQYF.

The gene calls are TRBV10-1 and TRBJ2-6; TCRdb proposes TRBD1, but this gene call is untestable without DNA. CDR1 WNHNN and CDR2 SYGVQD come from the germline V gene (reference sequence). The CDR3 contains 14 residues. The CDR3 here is CAPGEGPGANVLTF.

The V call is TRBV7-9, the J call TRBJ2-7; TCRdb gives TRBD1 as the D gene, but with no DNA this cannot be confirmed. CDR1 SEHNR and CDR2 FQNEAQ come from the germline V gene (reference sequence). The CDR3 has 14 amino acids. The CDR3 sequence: CASSPGWGSYEQYF.

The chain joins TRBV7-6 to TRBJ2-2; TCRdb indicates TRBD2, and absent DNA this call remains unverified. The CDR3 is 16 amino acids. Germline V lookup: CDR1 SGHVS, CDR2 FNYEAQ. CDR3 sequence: CASSLSPSGNTGELFF.

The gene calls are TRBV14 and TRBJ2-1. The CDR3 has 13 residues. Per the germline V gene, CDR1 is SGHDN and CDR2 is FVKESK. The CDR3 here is CASSLLTGNEQFF.

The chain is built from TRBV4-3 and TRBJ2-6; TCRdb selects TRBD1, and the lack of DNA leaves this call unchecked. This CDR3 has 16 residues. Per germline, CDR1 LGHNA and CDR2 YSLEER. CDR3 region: CASSQVGGGGANVLTF.